These T cell receptor beta chains were read from a single sample in a study of T-cell reconstitution after alpha-beta-depleted transplantation in children. TCRdb analysed the PCR reads with MiXCR anew, one entry per CDR3 protein. The sample has under 450,000 distinct CDR3 sequences, 15% to 20% seen once. The source was PBMCs, mostly from graft donor cells, collected 360 days after TCRalphabeta/CD19-depleted stem cell transplant. These receptors originate from a boy under two years old who had a stem cell transplant for Wiskott-Aldrich syndrome, so the T cells may come from the graft donor. Each CDR3 is given with its conserved first and last residue. Each record gives: V gene, CDR3 protein.

v_call: TRBV5-1
cdr3_aa: CASSLRTGRDEQYF

v_call: TRBV5-1
cdr3_aa: CASRQDRVRYNEQFF

v_call: TRBV4-1
cdr3_aa: CASSHAGFNQPQHF

v_call: TRBV7-2
cdr3_aa: CASSKLQGLVSSYEQYF

v_call: TRBV20-1
cdr3_aa: CSARRGLETQYF

v_call: TRBV5-1
cdr3_aa: CASSFPGTSGSPYEQYF

v_call: TRBV6-2/TRBV6-3
cdr3_aa: CASSYSGPSGVETQYF

v_call: TRBV20-1
cdr3_aa: CSAPINRVNEKLFF

v_call: TRBV6-1
cdr3_aa: CASSGLERFFGTQYF

v_call: TRBV9
cdr3_aa: CASSVGSGRREQYF

v_call: TRBV20-1
cdr3_aa: CSARSLAGNEQFF

v_call: TRBV20-1
cdr3_aa: CSATREQETQYF

v_call: TRBV9
cdr3_aa: CASSTLGGNTEAFF

v_call: TRBV11-1
cdr3_aa: CASSDRWGALSGGNSYEQYF

v_call: TRBV7-2
cdr3_aa: CASSFLRQGVLSYEQYF

v_call: TRBV12-3/TRBV12-4
cdr3_aa: CASSLWASETQYF

v_call: TRBV4-1
cdr3_aa: CASSQDRGPGLAGAYNEQFF

v_call: TRBV5-1
cdr3_aa: CASSLGAGIGGYTF

v_call: TRBV18
cdr3_aa: CASSPQREDYNEQFF

v_call: TRBV4-1
cdr3_aa: CASSHYTSGGYNEQFF